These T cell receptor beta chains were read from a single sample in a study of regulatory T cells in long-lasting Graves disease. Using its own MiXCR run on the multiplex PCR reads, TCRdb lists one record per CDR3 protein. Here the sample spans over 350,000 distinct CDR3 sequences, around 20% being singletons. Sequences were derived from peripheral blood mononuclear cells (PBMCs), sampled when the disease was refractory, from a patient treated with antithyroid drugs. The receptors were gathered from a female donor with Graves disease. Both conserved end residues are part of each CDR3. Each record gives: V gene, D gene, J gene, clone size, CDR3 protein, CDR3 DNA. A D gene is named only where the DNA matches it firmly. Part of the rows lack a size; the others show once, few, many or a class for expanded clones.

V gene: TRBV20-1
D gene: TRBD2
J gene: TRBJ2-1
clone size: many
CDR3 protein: CSALVAGAIYNEQFF
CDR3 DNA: TGCAGTGCTCTGGTAGCGGGGGCCATCTACAATGAGCAGTTCTTC

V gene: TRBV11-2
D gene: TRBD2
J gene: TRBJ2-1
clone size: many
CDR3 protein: CASSLGLAAYNEQFF
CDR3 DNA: TGTGCCAGCAGCCTGGGACTAGCGGCGTACAATGAGCAGTTCTTC

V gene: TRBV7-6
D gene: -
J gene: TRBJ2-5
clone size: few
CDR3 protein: CASSRAWGEAQYF
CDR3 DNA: TGTGCCAGCAGCCGAGCCTGGGGTGAGGCCCAGTACTTC

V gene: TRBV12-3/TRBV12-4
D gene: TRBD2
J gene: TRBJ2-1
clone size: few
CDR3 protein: CASSKIAGLYNEQFF
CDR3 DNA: TGTGCCAGCAGTAAGATAGCGGGGCTCTACAATGAGCAGTTCTTC

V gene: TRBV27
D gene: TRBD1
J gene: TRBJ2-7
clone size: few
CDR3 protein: CASSLRQGPSSYEQYF
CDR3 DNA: TGTGCCAGCAGTCTCAGACAGGGCCCTAGCTCCTACGAGCAGTACTTC

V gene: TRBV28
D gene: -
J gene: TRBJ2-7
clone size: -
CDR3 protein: CASSGSSAQGTYEQYF
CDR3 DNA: TGTGCCAGCAGTGGGTCTAGCGCGCAAGGTACCTACGAGCAGTACTTC

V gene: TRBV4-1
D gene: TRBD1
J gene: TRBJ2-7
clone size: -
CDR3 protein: CASSQTPGGNYEQYF
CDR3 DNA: TGCGCCAGCAGCCAAACCCCAGGGGGAAACTACGAGCAGTACTTC

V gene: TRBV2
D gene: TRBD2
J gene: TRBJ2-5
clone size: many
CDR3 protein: CASSELAGVLETQYF
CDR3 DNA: TGTGCCAGCAGTGAACTAGCGGGAGTGCTAGAGACCCAGTACTTC

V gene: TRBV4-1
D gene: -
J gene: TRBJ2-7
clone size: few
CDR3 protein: CASSQVKGTYEQYF
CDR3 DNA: TGCGCCAGCAGCCAAGTAAAGGGAACCTACGAGCAGTACTTC

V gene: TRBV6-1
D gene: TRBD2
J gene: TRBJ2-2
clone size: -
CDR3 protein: CAAGGGYVGELFF
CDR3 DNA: TGTGCCGCTGGGGGGGGGTACGTCGGGGAGCTGTTTTTT

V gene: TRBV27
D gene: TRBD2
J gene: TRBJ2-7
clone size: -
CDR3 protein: CASKLDSGRTLGHEQYF
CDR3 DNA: TGTGCCAGCAAGTTAGACAGCGGGAGGACCCTAGGACACGAGCAGTACTTC

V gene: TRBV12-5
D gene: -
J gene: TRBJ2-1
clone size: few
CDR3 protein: CASGLVGHEQFF
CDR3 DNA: TGTGCTAGTGGTTTGGTAGGGCATGAGCAGTTCTTC

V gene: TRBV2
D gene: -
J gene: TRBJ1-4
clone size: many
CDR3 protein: CASSTVATNEKLFF
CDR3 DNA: TGTGCCAGCTCGACAGTTGCAACTAATGAAAAACTGTTTTTT

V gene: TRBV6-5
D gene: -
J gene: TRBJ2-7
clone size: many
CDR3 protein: CASSYSAGAAYEQYF
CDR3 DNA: TGTGCCAGCAGTTACTCCGCGGGGGCCGCCTACGAGCAGTACTTC

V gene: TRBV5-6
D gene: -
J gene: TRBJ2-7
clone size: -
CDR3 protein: CASSPARPGAPYEQYF
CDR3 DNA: TGTGCCAGCAGCCCGGCCCGGCCAGGGGCACCCTACGAGCAGTACTTC

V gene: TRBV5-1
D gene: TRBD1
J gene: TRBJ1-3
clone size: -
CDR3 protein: CASSLETGVSGNTIYF
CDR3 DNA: TGCGCCAGCAGCTTGGAGACAGGGGTCTCTGGAAACACCATATATTTT

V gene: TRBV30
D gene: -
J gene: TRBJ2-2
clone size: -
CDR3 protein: CAWSPLGLGELFF
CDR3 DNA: TGTGCCTGGAGCCCACTCGGGCTGGGGGAGCTGTTTTTT

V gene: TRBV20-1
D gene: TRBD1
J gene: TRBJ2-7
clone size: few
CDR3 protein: CSAQPGTGGSYEQYF
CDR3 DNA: TGCAGTGCTCAGCCCGGGACAGGGGGTTCTTACGAGCAGTACTTC